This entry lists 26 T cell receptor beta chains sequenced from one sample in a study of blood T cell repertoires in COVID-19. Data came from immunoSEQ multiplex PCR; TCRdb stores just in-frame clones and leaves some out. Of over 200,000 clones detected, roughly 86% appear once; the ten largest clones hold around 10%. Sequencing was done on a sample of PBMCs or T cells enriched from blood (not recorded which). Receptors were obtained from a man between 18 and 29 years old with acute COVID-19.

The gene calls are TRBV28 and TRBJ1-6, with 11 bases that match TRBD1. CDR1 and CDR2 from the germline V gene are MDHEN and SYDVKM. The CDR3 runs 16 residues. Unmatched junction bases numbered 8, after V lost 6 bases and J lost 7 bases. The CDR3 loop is CASRSEGTGGNSPLHF. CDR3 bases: TGTGCCAGCAGATCCGAAGGGACAGGGGGAAATTCACCCCTCCACTTT.

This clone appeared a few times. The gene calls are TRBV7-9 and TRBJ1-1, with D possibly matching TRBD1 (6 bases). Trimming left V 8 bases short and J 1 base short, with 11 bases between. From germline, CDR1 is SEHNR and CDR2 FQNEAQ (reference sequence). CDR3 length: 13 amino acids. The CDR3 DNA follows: TGTGCCAGCGGCCTGACAGGGAACACTGAAGCTTTCTTT. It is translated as CASGLTGNTEAFF.

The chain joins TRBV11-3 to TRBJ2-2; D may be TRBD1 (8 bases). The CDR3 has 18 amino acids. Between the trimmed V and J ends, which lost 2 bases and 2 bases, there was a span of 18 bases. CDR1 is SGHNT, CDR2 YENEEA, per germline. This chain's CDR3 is CASSLKDREGDNTGELFF. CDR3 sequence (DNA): TGTGCCAGCAGCTTAAAGGACAGGGAGGGGGATAACACCGGGGAGCTGTTTTTT.

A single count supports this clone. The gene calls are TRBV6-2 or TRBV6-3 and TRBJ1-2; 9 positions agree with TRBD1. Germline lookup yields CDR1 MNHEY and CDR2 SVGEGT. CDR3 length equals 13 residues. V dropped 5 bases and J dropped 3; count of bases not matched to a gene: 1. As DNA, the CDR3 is TGTGCCAGCAGTCGGACAGGGGACTATGGCTACACCTTC. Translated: CASSRTGDYGYTF.

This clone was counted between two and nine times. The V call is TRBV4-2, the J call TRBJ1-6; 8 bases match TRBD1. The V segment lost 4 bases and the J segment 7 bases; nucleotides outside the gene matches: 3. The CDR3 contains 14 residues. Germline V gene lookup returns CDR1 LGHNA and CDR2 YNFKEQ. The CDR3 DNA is TGTGCCAGCAGCCTGGGACAGGAGAATTCACCCCTCCACTTT. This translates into CASSLGQENSPLHF.

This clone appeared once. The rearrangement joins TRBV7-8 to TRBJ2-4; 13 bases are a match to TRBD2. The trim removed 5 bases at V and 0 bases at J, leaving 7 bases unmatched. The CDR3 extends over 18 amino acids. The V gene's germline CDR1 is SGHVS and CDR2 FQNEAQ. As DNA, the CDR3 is TGTGCCAGCAGCCCAGGACTAGCGGGAGCACTAGCCAAAAACATTCAGTACTTC. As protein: CASSPGLAGALAKNIQYF.

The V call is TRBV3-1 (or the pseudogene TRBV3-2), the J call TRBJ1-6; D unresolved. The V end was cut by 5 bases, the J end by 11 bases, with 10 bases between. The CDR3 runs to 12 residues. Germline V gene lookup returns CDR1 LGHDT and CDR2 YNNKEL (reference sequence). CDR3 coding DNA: TGTGCCAGCAGCTCCAGACTTACACCCCTCCACTTT. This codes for CASSSRLTPLHF.

The CDR3 sequence is CASGLAGVGNEQFF. CDR3 sequence (DNA): TGTGCCAGCGGCCTAGCGGGAGTGGGAAATGAGCAGTTCTTC. J is TRBJ2-1 and V is TRBV28; 10 bases are a match to TRBD2. Germline CDR1 and CDR2: MDHEN and SYDVKM. This CDR3 is 14 amino acids long. The trim removed 8 bases at V and 7 bases at J, leaving 8 bases unmatched.

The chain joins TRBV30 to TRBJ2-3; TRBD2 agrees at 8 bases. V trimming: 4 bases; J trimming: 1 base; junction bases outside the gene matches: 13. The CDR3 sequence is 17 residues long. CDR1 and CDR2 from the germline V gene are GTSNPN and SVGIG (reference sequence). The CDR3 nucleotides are TGTGCCTGGATCGGGACTAGTCTTCTGGAGCGCACAGATACGCAGTATTTT. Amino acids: CAWIGTSLLERTDTQYF.

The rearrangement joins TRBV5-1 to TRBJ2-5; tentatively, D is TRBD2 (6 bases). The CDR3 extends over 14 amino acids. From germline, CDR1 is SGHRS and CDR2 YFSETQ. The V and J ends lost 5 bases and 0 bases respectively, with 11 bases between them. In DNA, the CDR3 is TGCGCCAGCAGTCCTACGGGGGACCAAGAGACCCAGTACTTC. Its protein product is CASSPTGDQETQYF.

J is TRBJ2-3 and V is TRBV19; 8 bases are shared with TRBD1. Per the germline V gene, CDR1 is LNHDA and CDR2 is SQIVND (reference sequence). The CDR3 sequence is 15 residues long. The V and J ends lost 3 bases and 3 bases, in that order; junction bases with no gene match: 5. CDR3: CASSIGRGRTDTQYF. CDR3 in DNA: TGTGCCAGTAGTATCGGCAGGGGGCGTACAGATACGCAGTATTTT. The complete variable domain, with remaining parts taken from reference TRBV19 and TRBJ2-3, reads DGGITQSPKYLFRKEGQNVTLSCEQNLNHDAMYWYRQDPGQGLRLIYYSQIVNDFQKGDIAEGYSVSREKKESFPLTVTSAQKNPTAFYLCASSIGRGRTDTQYFGPGTRLTVL.

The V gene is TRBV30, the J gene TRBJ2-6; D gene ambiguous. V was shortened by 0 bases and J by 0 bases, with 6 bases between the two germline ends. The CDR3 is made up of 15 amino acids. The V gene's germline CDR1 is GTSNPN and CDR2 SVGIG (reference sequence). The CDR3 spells CAWSVFLSGANVLTF. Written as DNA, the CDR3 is TGTGCCTGGAGTGTGTTTCTCTCTGGGGCCAACGTCCTGACTTTC.

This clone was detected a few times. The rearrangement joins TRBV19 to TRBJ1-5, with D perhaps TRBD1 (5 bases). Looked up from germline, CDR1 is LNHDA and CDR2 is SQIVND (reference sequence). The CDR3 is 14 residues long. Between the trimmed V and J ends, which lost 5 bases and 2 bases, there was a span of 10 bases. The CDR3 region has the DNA TGTGCCAGTAGTTGGCAGGGTGGCAATCAGCCCCAGCATTTT. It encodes CASSWQGGNQPQHF.

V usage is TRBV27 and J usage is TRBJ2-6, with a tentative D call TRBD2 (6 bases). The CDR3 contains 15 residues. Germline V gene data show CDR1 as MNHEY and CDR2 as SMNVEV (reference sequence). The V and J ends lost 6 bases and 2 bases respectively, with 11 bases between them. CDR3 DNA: TGTGCCAGCAGCCGGGGGTTTGCTGGGGCCAACGTCCTGACTTTC. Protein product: CASSRGFAGANVLTF. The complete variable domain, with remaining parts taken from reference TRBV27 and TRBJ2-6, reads EAQVTQNPRYLITVTGKKLTVTCSQNMNHEYMSWYRQDPGLGLRQIYYSMNVEVTDKGDVPEGYKVSRKEKRNFPLILESPSPNQTSLYFCASSRGFAGANVLTFGAGSRLTVL.

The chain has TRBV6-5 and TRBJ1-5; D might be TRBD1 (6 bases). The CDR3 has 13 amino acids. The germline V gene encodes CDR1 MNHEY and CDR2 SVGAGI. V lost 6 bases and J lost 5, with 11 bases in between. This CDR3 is CASSSQGYQPQHF. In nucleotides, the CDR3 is TGTGCCAGCAGCTCCCAGGGGTATCAGCCCCAGCATTTT.

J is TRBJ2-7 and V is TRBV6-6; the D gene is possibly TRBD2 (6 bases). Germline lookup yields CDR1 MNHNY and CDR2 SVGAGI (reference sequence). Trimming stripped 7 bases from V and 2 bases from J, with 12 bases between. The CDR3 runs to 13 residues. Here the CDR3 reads CASTVGEAYEQYF. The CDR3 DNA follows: TGTGCCAGCACCGTAGGGGAGGCCTACGAGCAGTACTTC.

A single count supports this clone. DNA of the CDR3: TGTGCCAGCAGTTCTGGGACAGGTAGAGATCAGCCCCAGCATTTT. Its translation: CASSSGTGRDQPQHF. The rearrangement links TRBV28 to TRBJ1-5; 8 bases map to TRBD1. This CDR3 is 15 amino acids long. Germline V lookup: CDR1 MDHEN, CDR2 SYDVKM. Losses at the gene ends were 4 bases for V and 5 bases for J; bases not matched to a gene: 7.

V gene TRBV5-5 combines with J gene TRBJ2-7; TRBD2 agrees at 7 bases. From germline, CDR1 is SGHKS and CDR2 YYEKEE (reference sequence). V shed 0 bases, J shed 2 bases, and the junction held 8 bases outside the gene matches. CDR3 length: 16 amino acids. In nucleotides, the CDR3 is TGTGCCAGCAGCTTGGAGGGGTGGGAGGGCACCTACGAGCAGTACTTC. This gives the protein CASSLEGWEGTYEQYF.

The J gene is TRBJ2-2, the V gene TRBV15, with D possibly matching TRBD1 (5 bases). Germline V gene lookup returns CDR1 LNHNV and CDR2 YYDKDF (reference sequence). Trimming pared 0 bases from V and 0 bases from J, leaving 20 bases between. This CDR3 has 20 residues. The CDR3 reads CATSRDYIFEGHSNTGELFF. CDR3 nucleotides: TGTGCCACCAGCAGAGATTATATTTTTGAAGGACACTCGAACACCGGGGAGCTGTTTTTT.

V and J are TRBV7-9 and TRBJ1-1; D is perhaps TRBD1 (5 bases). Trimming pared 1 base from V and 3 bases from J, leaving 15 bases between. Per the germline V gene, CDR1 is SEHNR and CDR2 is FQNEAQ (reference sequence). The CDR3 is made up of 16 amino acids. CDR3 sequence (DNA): TGTGCCAGCAGCTTAGACTTTGTCAGGGAGGACACTGAAGCTTTCTTT. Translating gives CASSLDFVREDTEAFF.

The chain's CDR3 is CSVVGTGASEAFF. CDR3 nucleotide sequence: TGCAGCGTTGTTGGGACAGGGGCGAGTGAAGCTTTCTTT. This chain joins TRBV29-1 and TRBJ1-1, with TRBD1 matching 10 bases. The CDR3 sequence is 13 residues long. V dropped 4 bases and J dropped 7; count of bases not matched to a gene: 6. The germline V gene has CDR1 SQVTM and CDR2 ANQGSEA.

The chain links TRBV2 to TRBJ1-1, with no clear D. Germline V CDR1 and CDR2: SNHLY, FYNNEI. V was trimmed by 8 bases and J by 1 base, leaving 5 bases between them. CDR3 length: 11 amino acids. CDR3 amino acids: CASCRNTEAFF. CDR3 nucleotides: TGTGCCAGCTGTAGGAACACTGAAGCTTTCTTT.

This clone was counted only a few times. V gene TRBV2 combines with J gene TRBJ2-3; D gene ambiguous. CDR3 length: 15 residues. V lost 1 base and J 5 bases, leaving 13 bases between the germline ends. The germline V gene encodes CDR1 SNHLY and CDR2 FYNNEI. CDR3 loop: CASSEGRVDRDTQYF. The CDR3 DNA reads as TGTGCCAGCAGTGAAGGGAGAGTAGATAGAGATACGCAGTATTTT.

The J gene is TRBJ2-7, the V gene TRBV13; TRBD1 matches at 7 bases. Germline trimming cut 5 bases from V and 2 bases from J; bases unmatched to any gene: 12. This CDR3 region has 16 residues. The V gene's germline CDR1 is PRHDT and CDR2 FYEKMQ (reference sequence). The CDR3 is CASSHRTGRRTYEQYF. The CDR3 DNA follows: TGTGCCAGCAGCCACCGGACAGGCCGACGAACCTACGAGCAGTACTTC.

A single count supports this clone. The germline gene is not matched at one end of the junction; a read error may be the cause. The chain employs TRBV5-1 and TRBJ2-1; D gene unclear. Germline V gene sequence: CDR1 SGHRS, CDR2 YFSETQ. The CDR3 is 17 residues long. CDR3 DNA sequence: TGCGCCAGCAGTTTGGGTGACGGTCACTACTCCTACAATGAGCAGTTCTTC. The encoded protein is CASSLGDGHYSYNEQFF.

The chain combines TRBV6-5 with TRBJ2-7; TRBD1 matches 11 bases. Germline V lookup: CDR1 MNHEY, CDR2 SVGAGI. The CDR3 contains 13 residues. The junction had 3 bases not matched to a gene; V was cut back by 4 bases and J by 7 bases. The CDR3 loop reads CASSFRDRGEQYF. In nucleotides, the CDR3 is TGTGCCAGCAGTTTCAGGGACAGGGGGGAGCAGTACTTC.